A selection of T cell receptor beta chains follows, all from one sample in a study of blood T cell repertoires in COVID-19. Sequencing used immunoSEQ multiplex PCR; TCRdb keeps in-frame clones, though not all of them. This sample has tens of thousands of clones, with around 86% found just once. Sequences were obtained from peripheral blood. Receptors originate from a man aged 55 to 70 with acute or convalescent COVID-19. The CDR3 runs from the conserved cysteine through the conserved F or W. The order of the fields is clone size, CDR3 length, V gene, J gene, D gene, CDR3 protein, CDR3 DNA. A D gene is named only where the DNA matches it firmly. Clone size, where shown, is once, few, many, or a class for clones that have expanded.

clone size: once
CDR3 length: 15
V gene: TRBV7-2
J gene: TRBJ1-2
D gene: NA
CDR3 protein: CASSLASQGIYGYTF
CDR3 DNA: TGTGCCAGCAGCTTAGCGAGTCAGGGGATCTATGGCTACACCTTC

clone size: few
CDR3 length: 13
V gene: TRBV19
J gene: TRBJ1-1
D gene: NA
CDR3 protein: CASSSTGYTEAFF
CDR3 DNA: TGTGCCAGTAGTTCGACAGGTTACACTGAAGCTTTCTTT

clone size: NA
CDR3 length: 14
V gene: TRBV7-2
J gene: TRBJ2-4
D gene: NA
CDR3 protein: CASSLAPGKNIQYF
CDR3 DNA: TGTGCCAGCAGCTTAGCACCGGGGAAAAACATTCAGTACTTC

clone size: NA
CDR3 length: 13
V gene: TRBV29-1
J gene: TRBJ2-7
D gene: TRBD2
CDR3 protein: CSAVLADSYEQYF
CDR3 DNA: TGCAGCGCCGTACTAGCGGACTCCTACGAGCAGTACTTC

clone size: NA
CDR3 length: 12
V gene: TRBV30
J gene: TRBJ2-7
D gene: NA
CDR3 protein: CAWSVEQGLQYF
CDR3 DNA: TGTGCCTGGAGTGTCGAGCAGGGTTTGCAGTACTTC

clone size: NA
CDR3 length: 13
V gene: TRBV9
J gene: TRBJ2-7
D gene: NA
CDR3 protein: CASSPTGGYEQYF
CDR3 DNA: TGTGCCAGCAGCCCCACCGGAGGTTACGAGCAGTACTTC

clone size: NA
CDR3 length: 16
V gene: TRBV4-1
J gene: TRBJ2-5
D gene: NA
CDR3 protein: CASSPRDNMGQETQYF
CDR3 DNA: TGCGCCAGCAGCCCCCGGGACAATATGGGCCAAGAGACCCAGTACTTC

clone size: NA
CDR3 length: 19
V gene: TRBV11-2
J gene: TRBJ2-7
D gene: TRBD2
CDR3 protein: CASSYKWGTSGGAPEEQYF
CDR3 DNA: TGTGCCAGCAGCTATAAGTGGGGGACTAGCGGGGGGGCCCCTGAAGAGCAGTACTTC

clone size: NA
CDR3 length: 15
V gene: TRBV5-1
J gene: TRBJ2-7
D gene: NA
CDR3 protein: CASRPPGGVVYEQYF
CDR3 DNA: TGCGCCAGCAGACCTCCCGGGGGAGTAGTCTACGAGCAGTACTTC

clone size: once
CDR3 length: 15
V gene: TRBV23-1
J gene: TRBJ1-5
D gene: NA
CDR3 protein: CASSQVWHSNQPQHF
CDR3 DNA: TGCGCCAGCAGTCAAGTTTGGCATAGCAATCAGCCCCAGCATTTT

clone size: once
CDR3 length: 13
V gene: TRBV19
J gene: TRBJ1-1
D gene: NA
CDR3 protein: CASRRQGNTEAFF
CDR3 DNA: TGTGCCAGTAGGCGTCAGGGAAACACTGAAGCTTTCTTT

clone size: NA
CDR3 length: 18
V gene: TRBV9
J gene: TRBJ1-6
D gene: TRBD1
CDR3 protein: CASSPGQGRSSYNSPLHF
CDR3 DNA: TGTGCCAGCAGCCCGGGACAGGGAAGGAGCTCCTATAATTCACCCCTCCACTTT

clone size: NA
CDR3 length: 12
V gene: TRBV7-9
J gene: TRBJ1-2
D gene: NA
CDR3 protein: CASSTADYGYTF
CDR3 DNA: TGTGCCAGCAGCACGGCGGACTATGGCTACACCTTC

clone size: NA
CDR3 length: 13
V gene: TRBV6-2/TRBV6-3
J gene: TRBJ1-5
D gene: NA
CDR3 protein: CASSYWGPQPQHF
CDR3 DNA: TGTGCCAGCAGTTACTGGGGGCCTCAGCCCCAGCATTTT

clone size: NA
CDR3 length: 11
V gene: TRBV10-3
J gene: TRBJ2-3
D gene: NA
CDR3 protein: CASRDTDTQYF
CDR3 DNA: TGTGCCTCCCGGGACACCGATACGCAGTATTTT

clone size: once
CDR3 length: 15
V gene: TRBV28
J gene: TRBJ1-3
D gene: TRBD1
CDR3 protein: CASSRTGGGGNTIYF
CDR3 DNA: TGTGCCAGCAGCCGTACAGGGGGCGGCGGAAACACCATATATTTT

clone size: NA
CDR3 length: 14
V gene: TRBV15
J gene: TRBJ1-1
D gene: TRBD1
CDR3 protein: CATSRVQGAGEAFF
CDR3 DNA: TGTGCCACCAGCAGGGTGCAGGGGGCGGGAGAAGCTTTCTTT

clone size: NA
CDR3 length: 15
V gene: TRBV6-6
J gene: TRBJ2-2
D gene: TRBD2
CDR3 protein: CASSYAGGPTGELFF
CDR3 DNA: TGTGCCAGCAGTTATGCGGGGGGGCCCACCGGGGAGCTGTTTTTT

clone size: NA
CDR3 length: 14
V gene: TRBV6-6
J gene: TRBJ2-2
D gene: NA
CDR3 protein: CASSFAAGTGELFF
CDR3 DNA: TGTGCCAGCAGTTTTGCCGCGGGCACCGGGGAGCTGTTTTTT

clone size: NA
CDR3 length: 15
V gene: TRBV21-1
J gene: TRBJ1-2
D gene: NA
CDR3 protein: CASSALDREEDGYTF
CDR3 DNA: TGTGCCAGCAGCGCCTTGGACAGGGAAGAGGATGGCTACACCTTC

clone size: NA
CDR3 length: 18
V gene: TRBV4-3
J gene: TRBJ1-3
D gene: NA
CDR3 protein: CASSQTLLDYFSGNTIYF
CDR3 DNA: TGCGCCAGCAGCCAAACACTTCTGGACTATTTCTCTGGAAACACCATATATTTT

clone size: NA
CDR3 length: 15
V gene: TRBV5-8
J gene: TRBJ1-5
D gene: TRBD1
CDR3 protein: CASSSRTGKNQPQHF
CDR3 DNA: TGTGCCAGCAGCAGTCGGACAGGGAAGAATCAGCCCCAGCATTTT

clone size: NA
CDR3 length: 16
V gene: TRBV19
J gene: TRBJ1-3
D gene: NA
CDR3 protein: CASNEGAVDSGNTIYF
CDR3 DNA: TGTGCCAGTAACGAGGGAGCAGTCGACTCTGGAAACACCATATATTTT

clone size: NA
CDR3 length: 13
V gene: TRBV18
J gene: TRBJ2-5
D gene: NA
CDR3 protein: CASSRTVQETQYF
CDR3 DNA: TGTGCCAGCTCCCGGACAGTTCAAGAGACCCAGTACTTC

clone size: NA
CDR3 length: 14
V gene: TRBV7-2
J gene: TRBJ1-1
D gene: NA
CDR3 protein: CASSAHRESGEAFF
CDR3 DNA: TGTGCCAGCAGCGCGCACAGGGAATCAGGTGAAGCTTTCTTT

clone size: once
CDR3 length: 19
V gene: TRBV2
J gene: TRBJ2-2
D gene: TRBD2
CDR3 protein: CASSEGRLAGALGTGELFF
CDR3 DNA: TGTGCCAGCAGTGAGGGTCGACTAGCGGGGGCCCTGGGGACCGGGGAGCTGTTTTTT

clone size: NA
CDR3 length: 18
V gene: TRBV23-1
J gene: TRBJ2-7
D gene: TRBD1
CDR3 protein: CASSLGRTGGFDSYEQYF
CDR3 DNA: TGCGCCAGCAGTCTGGGGAGGACAGGGGGCTTTGACTCCTACGAGCAGTACTTC

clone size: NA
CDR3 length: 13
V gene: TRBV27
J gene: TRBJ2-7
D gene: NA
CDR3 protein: CASRRSGIYEQYF
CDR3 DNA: TGTGCCAGCAGGAGATCAGGGATCTACGAGCAGTACTTC

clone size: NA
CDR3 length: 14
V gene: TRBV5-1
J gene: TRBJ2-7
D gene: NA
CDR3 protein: CASSLNPSSYEQYF
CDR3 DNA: TGCGCCAGCAGCTTGAACCCGAGCTCCTACGAGCAGTACTTC

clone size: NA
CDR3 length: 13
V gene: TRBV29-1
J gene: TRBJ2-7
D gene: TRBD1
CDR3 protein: CSAGQGAKYEQYF
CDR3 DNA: TGCAGCGCTGGACAGGGGGCGAAGTACGAGCAGTACTTC

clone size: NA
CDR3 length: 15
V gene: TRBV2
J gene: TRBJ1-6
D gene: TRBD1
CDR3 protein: CASNSKAGGHSPLHF
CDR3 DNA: TGTGCCAGCAACTCCAAAGCAGGGGGACATTCACCCCTCCACTTT

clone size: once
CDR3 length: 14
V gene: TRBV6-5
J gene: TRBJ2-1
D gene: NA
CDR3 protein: CASSATSRGGEQFF
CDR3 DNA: TGTGCCAGCAGCGCCACTAGCAGAGGAGGTGAGCAGTTCTTC

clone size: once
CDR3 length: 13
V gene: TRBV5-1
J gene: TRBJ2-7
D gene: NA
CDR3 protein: CASSLGSGFEQYF
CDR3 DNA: TGCGCCAGCAGCTTGGGGTCCGGGTTCGAGCAGTACTTC

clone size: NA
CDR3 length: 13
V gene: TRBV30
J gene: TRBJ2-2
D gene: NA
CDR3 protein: CACTGRNTGELFF
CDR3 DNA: TGTGCGTGCACAGGGAGGAACACCGGGGAGCTGTTTTTT

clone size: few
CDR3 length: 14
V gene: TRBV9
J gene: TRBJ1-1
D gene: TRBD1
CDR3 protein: CASNPTGGFGEAFF
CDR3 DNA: TGTGCCAGCAACCCGACAGGGGGGTTCGGTGAAGCTTTCTTT

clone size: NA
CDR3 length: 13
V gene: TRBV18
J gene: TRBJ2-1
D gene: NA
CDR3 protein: CASSPRRDNEQFF
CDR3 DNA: TGTGCCAGCTCACCGAGGAGGGACAATGAGCAGTTCTTC

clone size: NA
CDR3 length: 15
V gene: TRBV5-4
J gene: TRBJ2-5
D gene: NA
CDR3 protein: CASSSPQGLVETQYF
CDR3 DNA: TGTGCCAGCAGCTCTCCTCAGGGCCTAGTTGAGACCCAGTACTTC

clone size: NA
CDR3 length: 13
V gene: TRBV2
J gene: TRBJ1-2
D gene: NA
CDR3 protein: CASRSGGVYGYTF
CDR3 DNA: TGTGCCAGCAGGTCCGGGGGAGTCTATGGCTACACCTTC

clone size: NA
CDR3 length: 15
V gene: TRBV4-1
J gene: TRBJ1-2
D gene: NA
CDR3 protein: CASSQDPSSNYGYTF
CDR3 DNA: TGCGCCAGCAGCCAAGATCCCAGTTCTAACTATGGCTACACCTTC

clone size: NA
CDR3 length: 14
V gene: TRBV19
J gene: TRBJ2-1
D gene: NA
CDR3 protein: CASSAGVSYNEQFF
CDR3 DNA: TGTGCCAGTAGTGCAGGGGTTTCCTACAATGAGCAGTTCTTC

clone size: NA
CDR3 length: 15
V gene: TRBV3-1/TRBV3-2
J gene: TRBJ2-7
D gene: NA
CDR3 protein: CASSHRPGGEDEQYF
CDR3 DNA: TGTGCCAGCAGCCATCGCCCCGGAGGGGAGGACGAGCAGTACTTC

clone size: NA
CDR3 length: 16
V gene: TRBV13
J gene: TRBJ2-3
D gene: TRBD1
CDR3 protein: CASSVRTGHSTDTQYF
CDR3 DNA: TGTGCCAGCAGCGTAAGGACAGGGCATAGCACAGATACGCAGTATTTT

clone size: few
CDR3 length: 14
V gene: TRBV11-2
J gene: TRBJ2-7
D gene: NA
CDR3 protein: CASSLAGPAYEQYF
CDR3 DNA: TGTGCCAGCAGCTTAGCAGGGCCAGCCTACGAGCAGTACTTC

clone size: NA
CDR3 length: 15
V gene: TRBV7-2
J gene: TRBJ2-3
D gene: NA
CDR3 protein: CASTLLRVGTDTQYF
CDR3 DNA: TGTGCCAGCACTCTCCTCAGGGTAGGCACAGATACGCAGTATTTT

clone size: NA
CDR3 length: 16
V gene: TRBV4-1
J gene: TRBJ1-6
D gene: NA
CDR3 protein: CASSQQGFGSYSPLHF
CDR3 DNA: TGCGCCAGCAGCCAACAGGGCTTTGGGTCCTATTCACCCCTCCACTTT

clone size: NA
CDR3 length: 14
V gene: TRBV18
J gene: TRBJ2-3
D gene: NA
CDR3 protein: CASSPGRSTDTQYF
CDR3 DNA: TGTGCCAGCTCACCAGGGAGGAGCACAGATACGCAGTATTTT

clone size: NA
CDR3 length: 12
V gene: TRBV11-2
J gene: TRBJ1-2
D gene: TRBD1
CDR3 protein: CASSLDRAGYTF
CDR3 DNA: TGTGCCAGCAGCTTGGACAGGGCCGGCTACACCTTC

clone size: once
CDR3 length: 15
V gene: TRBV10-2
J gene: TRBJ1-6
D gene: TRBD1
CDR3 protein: CASSEGAGGNSPLHF
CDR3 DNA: TGCGCCAGCAGTGAAGGGGCAGGGGGGAATTCACCCCTCCACTTT

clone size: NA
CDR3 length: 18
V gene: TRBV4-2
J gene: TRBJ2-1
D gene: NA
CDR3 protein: CASSQEGSDPGSYNEQFF
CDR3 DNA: TGTGCCAGCAGCCAAGAAGGCTCTGACCCAGGGTCCTACAATGAGCAGTTCTTC

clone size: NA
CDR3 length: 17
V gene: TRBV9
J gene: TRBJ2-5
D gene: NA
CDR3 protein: CASSGPPGEEAGETQYF
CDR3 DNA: TGTGCCAGCAGCGGTCCTCCCGGAGAGGAGGCAGGAGAGACCCAGTACTTC